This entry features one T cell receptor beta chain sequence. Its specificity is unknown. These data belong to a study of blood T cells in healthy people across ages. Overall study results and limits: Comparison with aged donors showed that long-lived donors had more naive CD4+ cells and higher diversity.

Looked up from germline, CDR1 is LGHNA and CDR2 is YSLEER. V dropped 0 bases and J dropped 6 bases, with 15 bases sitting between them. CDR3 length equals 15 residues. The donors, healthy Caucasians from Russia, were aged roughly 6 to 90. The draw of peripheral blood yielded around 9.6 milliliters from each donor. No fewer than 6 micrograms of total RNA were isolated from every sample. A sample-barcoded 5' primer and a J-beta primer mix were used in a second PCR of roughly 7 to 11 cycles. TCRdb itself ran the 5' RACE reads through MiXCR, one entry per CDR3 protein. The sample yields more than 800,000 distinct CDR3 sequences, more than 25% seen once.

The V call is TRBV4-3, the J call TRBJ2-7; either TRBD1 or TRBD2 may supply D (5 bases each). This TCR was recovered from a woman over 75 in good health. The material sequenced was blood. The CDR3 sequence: CASSQDSGTLLEQYF. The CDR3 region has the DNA TGCGCCAGCAGCCAAGATTCCGGGACCCTGCTCGAGCAGTACTTC.